What follows are 26 T cell receptor beta chains derived from one specimen sequenced in a study of regulatory T cells in long-lasting Graves disease. Time point in this sample: persistent/refractory GD, antithyroid drugs over 5 years with positive TRAb. RNA isolated from PBMCs was used to make the TCR library. To make TCR beta libraries, researchers used iRepertoire HTBI primers and Arm-PCR of CDR3 regions. One entry per CDR3 protein, called by TCRdb with MiXCR from the multiplex PCR reads. The table lists 300,000 to 500,000 distinct CDR3 sequences, around 21% of them singletons. The input for sequencing was peripheral blood mononuclear cells (PBMCs), taken when the disease was refractory, from a patient treated with antithyroid drugs. The receptors shown here come from a female donor with Graves disease.

This clonotype has only a few counts. This chain connects TRBV30 to TRBJ2-5; D not certain. This CDR3 is 11 amino acids long. V lost 7 bases, J lost 5 bases, and 11 bases lay in between. Germline loops: CDR1 GTSNPN, CDR2 SVGIG (reference sequence). CDR3: CALAEVETQYF. CDR3 sequence (DNA): TGTGCCTTGGCTGAAGTGGAGACCCAGTACTTC.

The chain combines TRBV15 with TRBJ2-5; 7 bases are shared with TRBD1. V shed 4 bases and J 1 base; nucleotides not matched to a gene: 3. CDR1 is LNHNV and CDR2 is YYDKDF in the germline V gene (reference sequence). The CDR3 has 14 residues. The chain's CDR3 is CATSKGQAQETQYF. As DNA, the CDR3 is TGTGCCACCAGCAAAGGACAGGCCCAAGAGACCCAGTACTTC.

The chain is built from TRBV5-1 and TRBJ2-3; the D is unclear. Germline V gene lookup returns CDR1 SGHRS and CDR2 YFSETQ. The CDR3 length is 14 residues. Trimming stripped 2 bases from V and 2 bases from J, with 9 bases between. Here the CDR3 reads CASSLVQLTDTQYF. The CDR3 DNA follows: TGCGCCAGCAGCTTAGTCCAACTCACAGATACGCAGTATTTT.

This chain joins TRBV30 and TRBJ2-7; 10 nucleotides align to TRBD1. V was clipped by 8 bases and J by 7 bases; unmatched bases: 8. The CDR3 length is 12 residues. The germline gives CDR1 GTSNPN, CDR2 SVGIG (reference sequence). In DNA form, the CDR3 reads TGTGCCGGGACAGGGGCGTTGTGGGAGCAGTACTTC. Amino acids: CAGTGALWEQYF.

CDR3 in amino acids: CASSYGRGTDRPQHF. CDR3 DNA: TGTGCCAGCAGTTATGGGAGGGGCACAGACCGGCCCCAGCATTTT. J is TRBJ1-5 and V is TRBV6-2 or TRBV6-3; D might be TRBD1 (5 bases). The length of the CDR3 is 15 residues. The germline gives CDR1 MNHEY, CDR2 SVGEGT. V shed 3 bases and J shed 9 bases, with 18 bases lying between them.

This clonotype was counted ten times or more. The rearrangement links TRBV7-2 to TRBJ2-6; D gene uncertain. V lost 1 base and J 1 base, leaving 8 bases between the germline ends. The CDR3 runs 16 residues. In germline, CDR1 is SGHTA, CDR2 FQGNSA. The CDR3 is CASSLVWGSGANVLTF. In DNA, the CDR3 is TGTGCCAGCAGCTTAGTCTGGGGTTCTGGGGCCAACGTCCTGACTTTC.

This clonotype has ten or more counts. The CDR3 bases are TGTGCCAGCAGCCAAGATCTGGGGTACGAGCAGTACTTC. Its protein product is CASSQDLGYEQYF. The chain uses TRBV3-1 and TRBJ2-7; D is unresolved. The CDR3 has 13 residues. The V gene lost 0 bases and the J gene lost 4 bases, with 7 bases spanning the gap. Germline V gene data show CDR1 as LGHDT and CDR2 as YNNKEL (reference sequence).

This clonotype was detected ten times or more. This sequence joins TRBV6-1 and TRBJ2-7; D unresolved. The CDR3 loop spans 11 amino acids. From germline, CDR1 is MNHNS and CDR2 SASEGT. Trimming stripped 6 bases from V and 5 bases from J, with 8 bases between. The CDR3 DNA is TGTGCCAGCAGATACGTCCACGAGCAGTACTTC. Encoded protein: CASRYVHEQYF.

Only a few counts were recorded for this clonotype. The chain uses TRBV6-1 and TRBJ1-1; no reliable D call. The CDR3 consists of 16 residues. Germline V CDR1 and CDR2: MNHNS, SASEGT. V lost 6 bases and J lost 8, with 25 bases in between. This CDR3 is CASSPPGSLYPGEAFF. The CDR3 nucleotides are TGTGCCAGCAGCCCCCCGGGCAGCCTTTATCCGGGCGAAGCTTTCTTT.

There are many counts of this clonotype. The CDR3 DNA follows: TGTGCCAGCACCTATCTGAACACTGAAGCTTTCTTT. It codes for CASTYLNTEAFF. The V call is TRBV2, the J call TRBJ1-1, with D uncertain. There are 12 residues in the CDR3. V was shortened by 7 bases and J by 0 bases, with 6 bases between the two germline ends. Germline values: CDR1 SNHLY, CDR2 FYNNEI.

J is TRBJ1-2 and V is TRBV6-2 or TRBV6-3, with TRBD1 matching 7 bases. Trimming at V came to 5 bases and at J to 0 bases, leaving 6 bases not matched to a gene. Germline assignment: CDR1 MNHEY and CDR2 SVGEGT. CDR3 length: 15 residues. CDR3 coding DNA: TGTGCCAGCAGTGCCTGGACAGGTGCTAACTATGGCTACACCTTC. This sequence encodes CASSAWTGANYGYTF.

The chain is built from TRBV30 and TRBJ1-3; possible D gene TRBD1, 6 bases. This CDR3 comprises 11 residues. V lost 1 base and J lost 13, with 11 bases in between. Germline assignment: CDR1 GTSNPN and CDR2 SVGIG (reference sequence). The CDR3 coding sequence is TGTGCCTGGAGTGGAGGTGGACAGATATATTTT. This translates into CAWSGGGQIYF.

This chain connects TRBV12-3 or TRBV12-4 to TRBJ2-7; 8 nucleotides agree with TRBD1. Trimming at V came to 6 bases and at J to 9 bases, leaving 13 bases not matched to a gene. This CDR3 region has 14 residues. The CDR3 nucleotides are TGTGCCAGCAGCCAACGACAGGGGAGGAACGGGCAGTACTTC. Its translation is CASSQRQGRNGQYF.

This clonotype showed up just a few times. This rearrangement joins TRBV6-1 to TRBJ2-7, with a tentative D call TRBD1 (5 bases). The CDR3 runs to 14 residues. Germline CDR1 and CDR2: MNHNS and SASEGT. V was cut by 7 bases and J by 3 bases, with 16 bases left in between. CDR3 sequence reads: CASNQLTANYEQYF. For the CDR3, the DNA is TGTGCCAGCAACCAACTGACAGCTAACTACGAGCAGTACTTC.

In this sample, this clonotype turned up many times. The genes are TRBV6-2 or TRBV6-3 and TRBJ2-7, with 7 bases identical to TRBD1. V lost 1 base to trimming and J lost 6 bases; unmatched junction nucleotides: 6. The germline CDR1 and CDR2 sequences are MNHEY and SVGEGT. There are 14 residues in the CDR3. DNA for the CDR3: TGTGCCAGCAGTTACTTTACTGCAGGGGGCGAGCAGTACTTC. This codes for CASSYFTAGGEQYF.

A remark on this clonotype: A much larger clone is a single base away; this may be a read error. The rearrangement joins TRBV12-3 or TRBV12-4 to TRBJ2-5; the match to TRBD1 covers 8 bases. The CDR3 consists of 17 residues. Trimming removed 0 bases from V and 2 bases from J; junction bases left unmatched: 8. The CDR3 sequence is CASSLAPSRGPQETQYF. For the CDR3, the DNA is TGTGCCAGCAGTTTAGCGCCGAGCAGGGGGCCACAAGAGACCCAGTACTTC.

This clonotype was seen many times. The V call is TRBV6-2 or TRBV6-3, the J call TRBJ1-5, with D unresolved. Trimming pared 0 bases from V and 4 bases from J, leaving 10 bases between. Germline V gene data show CDR1 as MNHEY and CDR2 as SVGEGT. The CDR3 consists of 15 residues. The DNA for the CDR3 is TGTGCCAGCAGTTACTCGATTGCCCTAAATCAGCCCCAGCATTTT. Its translation: CASSYSIALNQPQHF.

The rearrangement links TRBV14 to TRBJ2-7; D unresolved. In germline, CDR1 is SGHDN, CDR2 FVKESK. Trimming pared 1 base from V and 0 bases from J, leaving 13 bases between. This CDR3 contains 16 residues. The CDR3 sequence: CASSQGWWSSSYEQYF. CDR3 nucleotides: TGTGCCAGCAGCCAAGGCTGGTGGTCAAGCTCCTACGAGCAGTACTTC.

This clonotype was observed a few times. This chain uses TRBV6-2 or TRBV6-3 with TRBJ1-1; the D gene is possibly TRBD1 (6 bases). V shed 2 bases and J shed 1 base, with 17 bases lying between them. CDR1 and CDR2 (germline): MNHEY, SVGEGT. The CDR3 covers 17 residues. CDR3 coding DNA: TGTGCCAGCAGTTACGGGACACCCCGAGGTCGGAACACTGAAGCTTTCTTT. The encoded protein is CASSYGTPRGRNTEAFF.

The chain combines TRBV4-2 with TRBJ2-5; perhaps TRBD2 as D (5 bases). V lost 0 bases and J 5 bases, leaving 16 bases between the germline ends. Germline CDR1 and CDR2: LGHNA and YNFKEQ. The CDR3 has 16 amino acids. The CDR3 here is CASSQDKEARWETQYF. The CDR3 DNA reads as TGTGCCAGCAGCCAAGATAAGGAGGCTAGATGGGAGACCCAGTACTTC.

The rearrangement joins TRBV29-1 to TRBJ2-2; TRBD1 might be the D (6 bases). V lost 7 bases to trimming and J lost 0 bases, with 15 bases between them. Looked up from germline, CDR1 is SQVTM and CDR2 is ANQGSEA. CDR3 size: 15 residues. The CDR3, as DNA: TGCAGCGCTCAACAGGGATTCGCGAACACCGGGGAGCTGTTTTTT. Encoded protein: CSAQQGFANTGELFF.

In its sample, this clonotype was seen a few times. The chain recombines TRBV28 with TRBJ1-5; TRBD1 matches at 8 bases. Germline trimming cut 5 bases from V and 0 bases from J; bases unmatched to any gene: 15. Germline lookup yields CDR1 MDHEN and CDR2 SYDVKM. The CDR3 runs to 19 residues. In DNA, the CDR3 is TGTGCCAGCAGTGCAACTCCGCAGGGGGCAAGGAATAGCAATCAGCCCCAGCATTTT. It codes for CASSATPQGARNSNQPQHF. Variable domain in full (rest from reference TRBV28 and TRBJ1-5): DVKVTQSSRYLVKRTGEKVFLECVQDMDHENMFWYRQDPGLGLRLIYFSYDVKMKEKGDIPEGYSVSREKKERFSLILESASTNQTSMYLCASSATPQGARNSNQPQHFGDGTRLSIL.

This clonotype has more than one count but fewer than ten. The chain carries TRBV7-2 and TRBJ2-5; D not resolved. CDR3 length equals 16 residues. V gave up 2 bases and J gave up 1 base, with 14 bases separating them. Germline loops: CDR1 SGHTA, CDR2 FQGNSA. CDR3 coding DNA: TGTGCCAGCAGCTTATTTTCCCAGGCCCTCCAAGAGACCCAGTACTTC. Translating gives CASSLFSQALQETQYF.

This clonotype occurred many times. The rearrangement links TRBV7-9 to TRBJ1-1; D not certain. The length of the CDR3 is 12 residues. Germline-derived CDR1 and CDR2 are SEHNR and FQNEAQ (reference sequence). V was cut by 4 bases and J by 1 base, with 4 bases left in between. CDR3 loop: CASSWENTEAFF. The CDR3, as DNA: TGTGCCAGCAGCTGGGAGAACACTGAAGCTTTCTTT.

In DNA form, the CDR3 reads TGTGCCAGCAGCCAACCCCTCGGAGCGGGCAAAGCTGGGGCCAACGTCCTGACTTTC. This translates into CASSQPLGAGKAGANVLTF. The rearrangement joins TRBV13 to TRBJ2-6; tentatively, D is TRBD2 (6 bases). The CDR3 sequence is 19 residues long. The V and J ends lost 5 bases and 2 bases respectively, with 22 bases between them. The germline V gene has CDR1 PRHDT and CDR2 FYEKMQ (reference sequence).

This clonotype was detected many times. The chain joins TRBV20-1 to TRBJ1-1; D is unresolved. The V gene lost 0 bases and the J gene lost 5 bases, with 10 bases spanning the gap. The CDR3 covers 13 residues. The germline CDR1 and CDR2 sequences are DFQATT and SNEGSKA (reference sequence). The CDR3 protein is CSARDFRKTEAFF. As DNA, the CDR3 is TGCAGTGCTAGAGATTTTAGGAAAACTGAAGCTTTCTTT.